This TCR beta chain was captured in a study of blood T cell dynamics during melanoma immunotherapy. The V gene end was trimmed by 8 bases and the J gene end by 9 bases; junction bases not matched to a gene: 9. This CDR3 is 13 amino acids long. From germline, CDR1 is MRHNA and CDR2 SNTAGT. As to time point: pre-treatment baseline. Blood was drawn before treatment and at week 3 after checkpoint blockade. At 12 weeks after first infusion, RECIST 1.1 defined response for most patients. No patient had earlier systemic cancer treatment, concurrent immunosuppressants, or another active cancer. Measured with immunoSEQ multiplex PCR; TCRdb has only the in-frame clones, and not every one. Of about 22,000 clones in the sample, around nine tenths were seen once. A remark on this clone: Antigen specificity is unknown.

Findings of the study overall: The study could not tell melanoma-specific clones from general immune activation.

The sample here was blood, taken from a patient treated with checkpoint blockade. The chain uses TRBV6-4 and TRBJ2-1, with TRBD1 identical over 8 bases. The sequence came from a human donor with melanoma. The CDR3 here is CASPGDRRGEQFF. The CDR3, as DNA: TGTGCCAGCCCCGGGGACAGGCGGGGTGAGCAGTTCTTC.